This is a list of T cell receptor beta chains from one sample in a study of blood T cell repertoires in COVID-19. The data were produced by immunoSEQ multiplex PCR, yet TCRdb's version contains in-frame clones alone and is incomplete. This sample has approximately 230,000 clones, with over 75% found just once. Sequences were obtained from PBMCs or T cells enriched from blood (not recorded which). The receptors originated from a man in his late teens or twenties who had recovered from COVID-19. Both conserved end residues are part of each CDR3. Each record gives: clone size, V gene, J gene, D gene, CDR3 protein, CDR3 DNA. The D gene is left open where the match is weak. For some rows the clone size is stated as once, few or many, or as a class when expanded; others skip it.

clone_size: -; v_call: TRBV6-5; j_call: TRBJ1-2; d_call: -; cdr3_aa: CASSYAAPGFGYTF; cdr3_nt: TGTGCCAGCAGTTACGCCGCGCCAGGTTTCGGCTACACCTTC
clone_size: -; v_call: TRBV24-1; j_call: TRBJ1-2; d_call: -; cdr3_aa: CATSDPNGYTF; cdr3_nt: TGTGCCACCAGTGATCCCAATGGCTACACCTTC
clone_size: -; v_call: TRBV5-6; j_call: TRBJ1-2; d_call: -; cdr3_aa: CASKLDSSYGFTF; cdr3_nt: TGTGCCAGCAAACTAGACTCCAGCTATGGCTTCACCTTC
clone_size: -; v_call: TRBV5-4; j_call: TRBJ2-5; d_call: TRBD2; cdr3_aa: CASSPPGLEETQYF; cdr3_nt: TGTGCCAGCAGCCCTCCGGGACTAGAGGAGACCCAGTACTTC
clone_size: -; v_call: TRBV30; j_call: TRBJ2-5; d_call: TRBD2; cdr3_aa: CAWSVELAGAQETQYF; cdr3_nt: TGTGCCTGGAGTGTAGAGCTAGCGGGGGCCCAAGAGACCCAGTACTTC
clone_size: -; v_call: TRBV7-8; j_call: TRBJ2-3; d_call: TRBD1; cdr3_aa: CASSFYDRGFTDTQYF; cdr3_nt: TGTGCCAGCAGCTTTTACGACAGGGGGTTTACAGATACGCAGTATTTT
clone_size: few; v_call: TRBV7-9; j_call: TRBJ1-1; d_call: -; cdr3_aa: CASSLGSMNTEAFF; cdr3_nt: TGTGCCAGCAGCTTAGGGAGCATGAACACTGAAGCTTTCTTT
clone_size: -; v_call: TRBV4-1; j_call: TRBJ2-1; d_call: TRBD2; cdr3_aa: CASSQDRLAETLSSYNEQFF; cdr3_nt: TGCGCCAGCAGCCAAGATCGACTAGCGGAAACTCTGAGCTCCTACAATGAGCAGTTCTTC
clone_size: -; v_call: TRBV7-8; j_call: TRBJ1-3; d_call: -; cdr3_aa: CASSDGRRALSGNTIYF; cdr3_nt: TGTGCCAGCAGCGATGGCCGGCGGGCCCTCTCTGGAAACACCATATATTTT
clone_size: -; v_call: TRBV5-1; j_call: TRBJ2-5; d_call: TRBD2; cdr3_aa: CASSPAPGGETQYF; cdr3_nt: TGCGCCAGCAGCCCGGCCCCGGGGGGAGAGACCCAGTACTTC
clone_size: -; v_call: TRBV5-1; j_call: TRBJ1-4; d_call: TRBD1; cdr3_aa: CASSLAGTANEKLFF; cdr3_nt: TGCGCCAGCAGCTTGGCCGGGACAGCTAATGAAAAACTGTTTTTT
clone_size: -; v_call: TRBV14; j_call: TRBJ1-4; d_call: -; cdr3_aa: CASSQGQAYNEKLFF; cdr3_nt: TGTGCCAGCAGCCAAGGGCAGGCTTATAATGAAAAACTGTTTTTT
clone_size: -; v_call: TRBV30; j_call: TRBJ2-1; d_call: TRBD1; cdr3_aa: CAWSGATIGTGNDEQFF; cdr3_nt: TGTGCCTGGAGTGGGGCCACCATCGGGACAGGGAACGATGAGCAGTTCTTC
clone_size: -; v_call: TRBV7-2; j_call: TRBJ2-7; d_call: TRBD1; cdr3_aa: CASSPGQGSGEQYF; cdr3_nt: TGTGCCAGCAGCCCGGGACAGGGGAGCGGGGAGCAGTACTTC